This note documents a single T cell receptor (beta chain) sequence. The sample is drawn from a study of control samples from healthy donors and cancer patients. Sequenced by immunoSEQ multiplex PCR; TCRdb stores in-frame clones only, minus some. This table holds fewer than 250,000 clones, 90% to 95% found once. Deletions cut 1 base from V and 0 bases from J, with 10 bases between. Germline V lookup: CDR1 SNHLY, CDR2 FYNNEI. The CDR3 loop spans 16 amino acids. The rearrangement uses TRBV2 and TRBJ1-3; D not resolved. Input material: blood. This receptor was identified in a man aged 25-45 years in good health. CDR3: CASSEGLQASGNTIYF. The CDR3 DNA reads TGTGCCAGCAGTGAAGGATTGCAGGCCTCTGGAAACACCATATATTTT.